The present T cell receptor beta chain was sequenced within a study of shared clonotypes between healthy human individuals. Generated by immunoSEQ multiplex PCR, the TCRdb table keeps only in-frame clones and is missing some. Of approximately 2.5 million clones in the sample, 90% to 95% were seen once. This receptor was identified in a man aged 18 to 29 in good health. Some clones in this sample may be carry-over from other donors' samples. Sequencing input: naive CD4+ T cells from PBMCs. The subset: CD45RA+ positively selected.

This chain's CDR3 is CASSLLGGATSTDTQYF. CDR3 bases: TGTGCCAGCAGCCTGCTCGGGGGAGCTACTAGCACAGATACGCAGTATTTT. The chain has TRBV7-8 and TRBJ2-3, with D perhaps TRBD2 (6 bases). Germline CDR1 is SGHVS and CDR2 is FQNEAQ. V was clipped by 5 bases and J by 0 bases, with 18 bases between them. This CDR3 has 17 amino acids.